This section outlines one T cell receptor beta chain sequence together with its context. Its antigen is as yet unknown. Per the germline V gene, CDR1 is SQVTM and CDR2 is ANQGSEA. CDR3 length: 16 residues. V trimming: 2 bases; J trimming: 5 bases; junction bases outside the gene matches: 5. The sample comes from a study of T-cell memory formation after mild COVID-19. TCRdb analysed the 5' RACE reads with MiXCR anew, one entry per CDR3 protein. The repertoire has about 560,000 distinct CDR3 sequences, less than 25% of them found once; the top ten carry roughly 8.1%. Broader study findings: Later expanders leaned CD4+, whereas day 15 to 85 contracting clones were balanced CD4/CD8.

V and J are TRBV29-1 and TRBJ2-3; TRBD2 matches at 15 bases. The clonotype comes from an adult woman who had mild COVID-19 (a few samples of this study predate the infection). Cell type and time point are not known. Sequencing was performed on PBMCs or a T cell subset sorted from them (not recorded which). The CDR3 loop is CSVELGTSGGQDTQYF. The CDR3 DNA is TGCAGCGTTGAATTAGGGACTAGCGGGGGGCAAGATACGCAGTATTTT.